The 2 T cell receptor beta chains given below trace back to one sample, sequenced in a study of cytomegalovirus exposure and HLA in healthy donors. The PCR was carried out with 60 Vbeta primers and 13 Jbeta primers. Method: immunoSEQ multiplex PCR; TCRdb's copy keeps in-frame clones and lacks some. The table lists 150,000 or so clones, approximately 82% of them singletons. Sequenced material: PBMCs. The receptors were gathered from a man aged 25 to 40 in good health and CMV-seropositive.

J is TRBJ2-5 and V is TRBV7-3; 7 positions match TRBD1. Germline V gene data show CDR1 as SGHTA and CDR2 as FQGTGA. J was trimmed by 2 bases and V by 5 bases; bases with no gene match: 8. This CDR3 spans 15 amino acids. Here the CDR3 DNA reads TGTGCCAGCAGCCTTCAACCGGGACAGCAAGAGACCCAGTACTTC. Translated, it gives CASSLQPGQQETQYF.

V is TRBV19 and J is TRBJ2-7, with 10 nucleotides matching TRBD1. V shed 3 bases, J shed 3 bases, and the junction held 5 bases outside the gene matches. The CDR3 has 15 amino acids. Germline CDR1 reads LNHDA; CDR2 reads SQIVND (reference sequence). The CDR3: CASSMVGQGYYEQYF. DNA for the CDR3: TGTGCCAGTAGTATGGTGGGACAGGGGTACTACGAGCAGTACTTC.